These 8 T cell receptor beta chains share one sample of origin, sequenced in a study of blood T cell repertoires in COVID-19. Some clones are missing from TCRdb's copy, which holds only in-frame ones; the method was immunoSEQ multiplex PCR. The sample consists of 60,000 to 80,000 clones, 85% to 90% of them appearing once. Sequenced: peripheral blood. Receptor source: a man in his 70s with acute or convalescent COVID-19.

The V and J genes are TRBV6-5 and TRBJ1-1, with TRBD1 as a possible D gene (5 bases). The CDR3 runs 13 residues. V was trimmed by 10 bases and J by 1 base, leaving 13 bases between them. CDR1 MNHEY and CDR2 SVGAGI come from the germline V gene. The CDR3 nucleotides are TGTGCCACTCGATGGGGCCCGAACACTGAAGCTTTCTTT. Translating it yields CATRWGPNTEAFF.

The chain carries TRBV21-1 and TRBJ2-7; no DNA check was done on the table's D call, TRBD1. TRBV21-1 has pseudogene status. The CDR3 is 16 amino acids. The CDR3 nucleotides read TGTGCCAGCAGCAAAGTTGGACAGGGGGTACTCTGGGAGCAGTACTTC. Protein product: CASSKVGQGVLWEQYF.

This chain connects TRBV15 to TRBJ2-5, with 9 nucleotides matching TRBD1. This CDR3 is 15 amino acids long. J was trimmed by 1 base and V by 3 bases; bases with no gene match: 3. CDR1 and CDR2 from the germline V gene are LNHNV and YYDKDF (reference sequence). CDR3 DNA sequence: TGTGCCACCAGCAGGGGACAGGGCAGCCAAGAGACCCAGTACTTC. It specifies CATSRGQGSQETQYF.

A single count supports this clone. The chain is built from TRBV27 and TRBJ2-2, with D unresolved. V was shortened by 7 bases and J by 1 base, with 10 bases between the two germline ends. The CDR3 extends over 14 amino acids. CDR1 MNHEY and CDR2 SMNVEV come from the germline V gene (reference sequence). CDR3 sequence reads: CASIRRWNTGELFF. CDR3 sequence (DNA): TGTGCCAGCATTCGCAGGTGGAACACCGGGGAGCTGTTTTTT.

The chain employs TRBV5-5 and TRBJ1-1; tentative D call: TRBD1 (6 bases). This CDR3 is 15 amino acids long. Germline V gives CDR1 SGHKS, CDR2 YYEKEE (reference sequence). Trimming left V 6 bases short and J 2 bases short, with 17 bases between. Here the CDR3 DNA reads TGTGCCAGCAATCCTCCGGGACATATAAACACTGAAGCTTTCTTT. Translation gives CASNPPGHINTEAFF.

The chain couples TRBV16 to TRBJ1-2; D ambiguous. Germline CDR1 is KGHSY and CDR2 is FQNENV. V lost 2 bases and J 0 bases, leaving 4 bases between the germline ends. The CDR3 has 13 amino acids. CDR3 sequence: CASSQAANYGYTF. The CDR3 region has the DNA TGTGCCAGCAGCCAAGCAGCTAACTATGGCTACACCTTC. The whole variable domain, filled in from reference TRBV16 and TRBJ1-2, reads GEEVAQTPKHLVRGEGQKAKLYCAPIKGHSYVFWYQQVLKNEFKFLISFQNENVFDETGMPKERFSAKCLPNSPCSLEIQATKLEDSAVYFCASSQAANYGYTFGSGTRLTVV.

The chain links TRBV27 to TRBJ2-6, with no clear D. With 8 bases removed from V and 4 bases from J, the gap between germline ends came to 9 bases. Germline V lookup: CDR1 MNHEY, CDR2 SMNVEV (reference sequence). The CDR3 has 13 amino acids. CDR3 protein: CASRLTGANVLTF. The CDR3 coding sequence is TGTGCCAGCCGCCTAACGGGGGCCAACGTCCTGACTTTC.

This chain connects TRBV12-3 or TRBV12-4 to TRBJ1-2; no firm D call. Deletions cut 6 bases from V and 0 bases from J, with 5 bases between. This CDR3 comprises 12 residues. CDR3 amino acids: CASSQTNYGYTF. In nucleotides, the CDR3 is TGTGCCAGCAGCCAGACTAACTATGGCTACACCTTC.